Presented here are 25 T cell receptor beta chains from one specimen sequenced in a study of cytomegalovirus exposure and HLA in healthy donors (dated by TCRdb to the late 2010s). The receptor library was made with the immunoSEQ multiplex PCR assay. For the multiplex PCR, a mixture combining 60 forward primers for TCR Vbeta segments and 13 reverse primers for TCR Jbeta segments was used. TCRdb retrieved this table from immuneACCESS and kept in-frame rearrangements only. Not all clones are present; in checked studies, unresolved V genes account for under half, and no reason is known for the remainder. This sample's listing comprises about 77,000 clones. The ten top clones hold approximately 14% of the sample. Material: PBMCs. All receptors come from a man aged 50-59 years in good health and CMV-seropositive.

The CDR3 sequence: CASSLGGLTDTQYF. Here the CDR3 DNA reads TGTGCCAGCAGCTTAGGGGGACTCACAGATACGCAGTATTTT. The rearrangement uses TRBV7-9 and TRBJ2-3; D possibly corresponds to TRBD2 (6 bases). Trimming cost V 1 base and J 2 bases, with 7 bases left between them. The CDR3 covers 14 residues. Germline V gene data show CDR1 as SEHNR and CDR2 as FQNEAQ (reference sequence). The full variable domain, its missing parts supplied by reference TRBV7-9 and TRBJ2-3, is DTGVSQNPRHKITKRGQNVTFRCDPISEHNRLYWYRQTLGQGPEFLTYFQNEAQLEKSRLLSDRFSAERPKGSFSTLEIQRTEQGDSAMYLCASSLGGLTDTQYFGPGTRLTVL.

DNA of the CDR3: TGTGCCAGCAGCTTAGGGCCTGAAGCTTTCTTT. Amino acids: CASSLGPEAFF. V and J are TRBV11-2 and TRBJ1-1; D call uncertain. The CDR3 totals 11 residues. V lost 1 base, J lost 6 bases, and 3 bases lay in between. Germline V CDR1 and CDR2: SGHAT, FQNNGV. Full variable domain (missing parts from reference TRBV11-2 and TRBJ1-1): EAGVAQSPRYKIIEKRQSVAFWCNPISGHATLYWYQQILGQGPKLLIQFQNNGVVDDSQLPKDRFSAERLKGVDSTLKIQPAKLEDSAVYLCASSLGPEAFFGQGTRLTVV.

The chain links TRBV2 to TRBJ2-3, with 7 bases fitting TRBD1. Per germline, CDR1 SNHLY and CDR2 FYNNEI. The J segment lost 6 bases and the V segment lost 8 bases, leaving 8 bases of the junction unmatched. This CDR3 spans 13 amino acids. The CDR3 region is CASVRQGQDTQYF. The CDR3 region has the DNA TGTGCCAGCGTTCGACAGGGTCAGGATACGCAGTATTTT.

The chain couples TRBV6-5 to TRBJ1-1, with 7 nucleotides matching TRBD1. V lost 2 bases, J lost 7 bases, and 7 bases stayed unmatched. Germline V lookup: CDR1 MNHEY, CDR2 SVGAGI. This CDR3 region has 14 residues. CDR3 region: CASSYGQETIEAFF. DNA of the CDR3: TGTGCCAGCAGTTACGGACAGGAGACCATTGAAGCTTTCTTT.

The V call is TRBV18, the J call TRBJ2-3; unclear D gene. This CDR3 is 13 amino acids long. Trimming pared 6 bases from V and 0 bases from J, leaving 7 bases between. Germline assignment: CDR1 KGHSH and CDR2 LQKENI. DNA of the CDR3: TGTGCCAGCTCTGTCGGTAGCACAGATACGCAGTATTTT. Translation gives CASSVGSTDTQYF.

The CDR3 loop is CASSENIGTEAFF. DNA for the CDR3: TGTGCCAGCAGTGAAAATATCGGCACTGAAGCTTTCTTT. V gene TRBV6-1 combines with J gene TRBJ1-1, with D hard to call. With 2 bases removed from V and 4 bases from J, the gap between germline ends came to 8 bases. The CDR3 loop spans 13 amino acids. The germline CDR1 and CDR2 sequences are MNHNS and SASEGT.

CDR3 sequence (DNA): TGCGCCAGCAGCCAAGGCCCCGAGGGTGGACTCTATGGCTACACCTTC. Translating gives CASSQGPEGGLYGYTF. The chain recombines TRBV5-1 with TRBJ1-2; no definite D call. The germline CDR1 and CDR2 sequences are SGHRS and YFSETQ. V was clipped by 4 bases and J by 4 bases, with 20 bases between them. The CDR3 contains 16 residues. Full variable domain (remainder filled in from reference TRBV5-1 and TRBJ1-2): KAGVTQTPRYLIKTRGQQVTLSCSPISGHRSVSWYQQTPGQGLQFLFEYFSETQRNKGNFPGRFSGRQFSNSRSEMNVSTLELGDSALYLCASSQGPEGGLYGYTFGSGTRLTVV.

The V and J genes are TRBV7-2 and TRBJ1-1; maybe TRBD1 (5 bases). V was cut by 6 bases and J by 1 base, with 9 bases left in between. The CDR3 has 13 amino acids. The germline CDR1 and CDR2 sequences are SGHTA and FQGNSA. CDR3 sequence: CASSLQGNTEAFF. CDR3 nucleotides: TGTGCCAGCAGTCTTCAGGGGAACACTGAAGCTTTCTTT.

This chain uses TRBV5-1 with TRBJ2-1, with 12 bases aligning to TRBD2. The CDR3 is 18 amino acids. Trimming removed 3 bases from V and 2 bases from J; junction bases left unmatched: 9. CDR1 SGHRS and CDR2 YFSETQ come from the germline V gene. Here the CDR3 DNA reads TGCGCCAGCAGCTCCGGATTTCTAGCGGGAGGGCCCTACAATGAGCAGTTCTTC. Translating it yields CASSSGFLAGGPYNEQFF.

J is TRBJ2-7 and V is TRBV5-1; a weak D match, TRBD1 (5 bases). With 2 bases removed from V and 6 bases from J, the gap between germline ends came to 15 bases. This CDR3 contains 14 residues. The germline gives CDR1 SGHRS, CDR2 YFSETQ. CDR3 DNA: TGCGCCAGCAGCTTCAGGGTTACCGCCGGCGAGCAGTACTTC. Translation: CASSFRVTAGEQYF. Combining the CDR3 with reference TRBV5-1 and TRBJ2-7 gives the whole variable domain KAGVTQTPRYLIKTRGQQVTLSCSPISGHRSVSWYQQTPGQGLQFLFEYFSETQRNKGNFPGRFSGRQFSNSRSEMNVSTLELGDSALYLCASSFRVTAGEQYFGPGTRLTVT.

In DNA, the CDR3 is TGTGCCTGGAGTGTACTAGATGGAAACACCATATATTTT. Its translation: CAWSVLDGNTIYF. The J gene is TRBJ1-3, the V gene TRBV30, with D hard to call. Germline loops: CDR1 GTSNPN, CDR2 SVGIG (reference sequence). There are 13 residues in the CDR3. V was cut by 0 bases and J by 3 bases, with 6 bases left in between. Supplemented by reference TRBV30 and TRBJ1-3, the full variable domain reads SQTIHQWPATLVQPVGSPLSLECTVEGTSNPNLYWYRQAAGRGLQLLFYSVGIGQISSEVPQNLSASRPQDRQFILSSKKLLLSDSGFYLCAWSVLDGNTIYFGEGSWLTVV.

The rearrangement joins TRBV5-1 to TRBJ2-7; 10 positions agree with TRBD1. This CDR3 region has 15 residues. After removal of 4 bases from V and 3 bases from J, the junction contained 7 bases not matched to a gene. The V gene's germline CDR1 is SGHRS and CDR2 YFSETQ. The CDR3 DNA sequence: TGCGCCAGCAGCCCCGGGACAGGGGCCATCTACGAGCAGTACTTC. Translation gives CASSPGTGAIYEQYF.

The CDR3 loop reads CASVGAAEAFF. CDR3 nucleotide sequence: TGTGCCAGCGTAGGGGCGGCTGAAGCTTTCTTT. The chain couples TRBV6-5 to TRBJ1-1, with D possibly being TRBD1 (5 bases). The CDR3 spans 11 residues. Germline values: CDR1 MNHEY, CDR2 SVGAGI. V was pared by 8 bases and J by 6 bases, with 10 bases between.

The genes are TRBV29-1 and TRBJ2-5; D gene uncertain. The CDR3 runs to 10 residues. V lost 6 bases and J 10 bases, leaving 12 bases between the germline ends. Germline V gene sequence: CDR1 SQVTM, CDR2 ANQGSEA. In DNA, the CDR3 is TGCAGCGTGGAGATAGCCGACCAGTACTTC. It specifies CSVEIADQYF.

The chain uses TRBV4-1 and TRBJ2-5; 9 nucleotides agree with TRBD1. With V trimmed by 4 bases and J by 5 bases, 8 bases remained unmatched. Germline V lookup: CDR1 MGHRA, CDR2 YSYEKL. This CDR3 has 15 amino acids. The CDR3 reads CASSPRDRAGETQYF. Here the CDR3 DNA reads TGCGCCAGCAGCCCCAGGGACAGGGCGGGGGAGACCCAGTACTTC.

V is TRBV7-9 and J is TRBJ2-5, with TRBD2 matching over 14 bases. The germline CDR1 and CDR2 sequences are SEHNR and FQNEAQ (reference sequence). The ends lost 5 bases at V and 5 bases at J; junction bases unmatched: 13. This CDR3 spans 18 amino acids. CDR3 sequence (DNA): TGTGCCAGCAGCCTCCTGGGACTAGCGGGAGCAAAGGGGGAGACCCAGTACTTC. Translation gives CASSLLGLAGAKGETQYF.

The chain recombines TRBV5-1 with TRBJ1-6; TRBD1 matches at 8 bases. This CDR3 is 15 amino acids long. After removal of 4 bases from V and 9 bases from J, the junction contained 9 bases not matched to a gene. CDR1 SGHRS and CDR2 YFSETQ come from the germline V gene. The CDR3: CASSPTGTGISPLHF. CDR3 sequence (DNA): TGCGCCAGCAGCCCTACCGGGACAGGTATTTCACCCCTCCACTTT.

V usage is TRBV7-2 and J usage is TRBJ1-1; 8 positions match TRBD1. The CDR3 covers 16 residues. V gave up 7 bases and J gave up 6 bases; unmatched junction bases: 16. Germline CDR1 SGHTA, CDR2 FQGNSA. CDR3 DNA: TGTGCCAGCACCCGGACAGGGACAGGAGTGAGGGCTGAAGCTTTCTTT. Protein sequence: CASTRTGTGVRAEAFF.

The chain is built from TRBV9 and TRBJ2-2; tentative D call: TRBD2 (6 bases). Germline V CDR1 and CDR2: SGDLS, YYNGEE. The CDR3 has 17 amino acids. Deletions cut 0 bases from V and 5 bases from J, with 17 bases between. CDR3 DNA: TGTGCCAGCAGCGTAGCTGCGGCGGGAAGGTGGACCGGGGAGCTGTTTTTT. Residues: CASSVAAAGRWTGELFF.

CDR3 region: CASSWTGRTDNEQFF. DNA for the CDR3: TGTGCCAGCAGTTGGACAGGGAGGACCGACAATGAGCAGTTCTTC. The V gene is TRBV6-5, the J gene TRBJ2-1, with 8 bases that match TRBD1. Germline trimming cut 4 bases from V and 5 bases from J; bases unmatched to any gene: 7. The CDR3 extends over 15 amino acids. The germline CDR1 and CDR2 sequences are MNHEY and SVGAGI.

This rearrangement joins TRBV7-9 to TRBJ2-5, with TRBD2 as a possible D gene (6 bases). This CDR3 is 16 amino acids long. The germline CDR1 and CDR2 sequences are SEHNR and FQNEAQ (reference sequence). V shed 4 bases and J shed 5 bases, with 20 bases lying between them. CDR3 DNA sequence: TGTGCCAGCAGCTCTTTCCCGGGACTCCCCAGGGAGACCCAGTACTTC. This sequence encodes CASSSFPGLPRETQYF.

The rearrangement links TRBV6-5 to TRBJ1-1; D may be TRBD1 (5 bases). The V gene's germline CDR1 is MNHEY and CDR2 SVGAGI. The CDR3 length is 16 residues. The ends were cut back, 3 bases at V and 1 base at J, with 15 bases in the middle. The CDR3 sequence is CASSYVTGHSNTEAFF. CDR3 bases: TGTGCCAGCAGTTATGTTACCGGACACTCGAACACTGAAGCTTTCTTT.

J is TRBJ2-5 and V is TRBV25-1, with 7 bases lining up with TRBD2. CDR1 and CDR2 (germline): MGHDK, SYGVNS. The CDR3 totals 12 residues. Trimming removed 5 bases from V and 4 bases from J; junction bases left unmatched: 1. CDR3 nucleotides: TGTGCCAGCAGTCCGGGAGGAGAGACCCAGTACTTC. As protein: CASSPGGETQYF.

The gene calls are TRBV5-4 and TRBJ2-1; D unresolved. This CDR3 has 13 residues. V lost 4 bases and J lost 5, with 10 bases in between. In germline, CDR1 is SGHNT, CDR2 YYREEE (reference sequence). The CDR3 reads CASSQTLNNEQFF. DNA of the CDR3: TGTGCCAGCAGCCAGACACTTAACAATGAGCAGTTCTTC.

The chain combines TRBV6-6 with TRBJ2-7, with 11 nucleotides matching TRBD1. The CDR3 runs 14 residues. Per the germline V gene, CDR1 is MNHNY and CDR2 is SVGAGI (reference sequence). Germline trimming cut 11 bases from V and 6 bases from J; bases unmatched to any gene: 12. CDR3 amino acids: CACCPGQGVVEQYF. Written as DNA, the CDR3 is TGTGCCTGCTGTCCGGGACAGGGGGTGGTCGAGCAGTACTTC.